The 20 T cell receptor beta chains reported below all come from one sample, sequenced in a study of Ad26.COV2.S vaccination and SARS-CoV-2 variants. Treatment indicated: approximately 18 received Ad26.COV2.S at low or high dose, single or two shots; about 5 received placebo; per-sample allocation not given. The samples date from day 63 after the first vaccine or placebo injection. The method was immunoSEQ multiplex PCR; TCRdb's version includes in-frame clones alone and lacks a portion of them. The profile shows around 320,000 clones, around 86% of them singletons. This material consisted of peripheral blood, taken in a trial of Ad26.COV2.S vaccine versus placebo. Receptors were obtained from a person between 18 and 65 years old who received the Ad26.COV2.S COVID-19 vaccine or a placebo.

V usage is TRBV7-2 and J usage is TRBJ2-7, with TRBD1 identical over 10 bases. The J segment lost 0 bases and the V segment lost 3 bases, leaving 5 bases of the junction unmatched. The CDR3 sequence is 16 residues long. Per the germline V gene, CDR1 is SGHTA and CDR2 is FQGNSA. The CDR3 DNA sequence: TGTGCCAGCAGCTTTTTGGGGACAGGGGTCTCCTACGAGCAGTACTTC. Its protein is CASSFLGTGVSYEQYF.

The chain carries TRBV18 and TRBJ1-2; D not resolved. Germline V CDR1 and CDR2: KGHSH, LQKENI. Trimming removed 3 bases at V and 2 bases at J, with 13 bases between. The CDR3 has 15 residues. In DNA, the CDR3 is TGTGCCAGCTCACCCCAACCGAGGCAGAACTATGGCTACACCTTC. Its protein product is CASSPQPRQNYGYTF.

The V call is TRBV30, the J call TRBJ1-6; D is unresolved. The V end was cut by 5 bases, the J end by 2 bases, with 7 bases between. This CDR3 is 13 amino acids long. CDR1 and CDR2 from the germline V gene are GTSNPN and SVGIG (reference sequence). The DNA for the CDR3 is TGTGCCTGGGGAAACACCTATAATTCACCCCTCCACTTT. The encoded protein is CAWGNTYNSPLHF.

J is TRBJ1-4 and V is TRBV7-3, with a weak D call TRBD1 (5 bases). The CDR3 is 15 residues long. CDR1 and CDR2 from the germline V gene are SGHTA and FQGTGA. V gave up 7 bases and J gave up 0 bases, with 12 bases separating them. The chain's CDR3 is CASNPLGATNEKLFF. The CDR3 nucleotides read TGTGCCAGCAACCCCCTGGGGGCAACTAATGAAAAACTGTTTTTT.

The chain carries TRBV7-9 and TRBJ1-1; D ambiguous. The germline V gene has CDR1 SEHNR and CDR2 FQNEAQ (reference sequence). V was trimmed by 6 bases and J by 9 bases, leaving 20 bases between them. The CDR3 is made up of 14 amino acids. The CDR3 loop is CASSYTIPGAKAFF. The DNA of the CDR3 is TGTGCCAGCAGTTACACAATCCCGGGAGCAAAAGCTTTCTTT.

The rearrangement uses TRBV3-1 (or the pseudogene TRBV3-2) and TRBJ1-1; 7 nucleotides align to TRBD1. Trimming at V came to 4 bases and at J to 4 bases, leaving 3 bases not matched to a gene. Germline values: CDR1 LGHDT, CDR2 YNNKEL (reference sequence). The CDR3 runs to 13 residues. CDR3 in DNA: TGTGCCAGCAGCCCCAGACAGGGCACTGAAGCTTTCTTT. Its protein product is CASSPRQGTEAFF.

This clone was detected once. The genes are TRBV19 and TRBJ2-1; 7 positions match TRBD2. This CDR3 is built from 12 residues. V trimming: 4 bases; J trimming: 10 bases; junction bases outside the gene matches: 4. CDR1 is LNHDA, CDR2 SQIVND, per germline (reference sequence). CDR3 DNA sequence: TGTGCCAGTAGTACGCAGGGAGGGGAGCAGTTCTTC. It is translated as CASSTQGGEQFF.

This chain joins TRBV18 and TRBJ1-2; D may be TRBD1 (5 bases). The germline gives CDR1 KGHSH, CDR2 LQKENI. The CDR3 has 14 amino acids. V lost 4 bases, J lost 8 bases, and 17 bases lay in between. Written as DNA, the CDR3 is TGTGCCAGCTCACAAACTAGAGGGGCAGAAGGCTACACCTTC. Translation gives CASSQTRGAEGYTF.

There are a few counts of this clone. The chain uses TRBV5-1 and TRBJ1-6, with 7 bases aligning to TRBD1. This CDR3 spans 15 amino acids. The germline V gene encodes CDR1 SGHRS and CDR2 YFSETQ. After removal of 4 bases from V and 7 bases from J, the junction contained 8 bases not matched to a gene. The chain's CDR3 is CASSPEGRGNSPLHF. The CDR3 DNA is TGCGCCAGCAGCCCCGAAGGCAGGGGGAATTCACCCCTCCACTTT. Looking up the rest from reference TRBV5-1 and TRBJ1-6 gives the full variable domain: KAGVTQTPRYLIKTRGQQVTLSCSPISGHRSVSWYQQTPGQGLQFLFEYFSETQRNKGNFPGRFSGRQFSNSRSEMNVSTLELGDSALYLCASSPEGRGNSPLHFGNGTRLTVT.

This clone was observed a few times. The rearrangement links TRBV3-1 (or the pseudogene TRBV3-2) to TRBJ1-1; the D is unclear. CDR1 is LGHDT and CDR2 is YNNKEL in the germline V gene (reference sequence). This CDR3 is 12 amino acids long. The V end lost 2 bases, the J end lost 6 bases, and 7 bases lay between the germline ends. CDR3 amino acids: CASSQRPAEAFF. The CDR3 DNA is TGTGCCAGCAGCCAAAGGCCAGCTGAAGCTTTCTTT.

This chain joins TRBV5-8 and TRBJ2-3; D may correspond to TRBD1 or TRBD2 (5 bases each). The CDR3 is made up of 13 amino acids. Germline CDR1 is SGHTS and CDR2 is YDEGEE. Between the trimmed V and J ends, which lost 2 bases and 7 bases, there was a span of 11 bases. The CDR3 DNA is TGTGCCAGCAGCTTAGGGACCTACCATACGCAGTATTTT. Translation gives CASSLGTYHTQYF.

V and J are TRBV7-9 and TRBJ1-2; D may be TRBD1 (6 bases). The CDR3 has 14 amino acids. CDR1 is SEHNR and CDR2 is FQNEAQ in the germline V gene (reference sequence). Trimming pared 0 bases from V and 5 bases from J, leaving 10 bases between. CDR3 nucleotide sequence: TGTGCCAGCAGCTTAGCGGACAGTAGGTATGGCTACACCTTC. Its translation is CASSLADSRYGYTF.

In DNA, the CDR3 is TGCGCCAGCAGCCAACTAGCGGGTCGCTACAATGAGCAGTTCTTC. This gives the protein CASSQLAGRYNEQFF. J is TRBJ2-1 and V is TRBV4-3, with 8 bases lining up with TRBD2. In germline, CDR1 is LGHNA, CDR2 YSLEER. Germline trimming cut 2 bases from V and 3 bases from J; bases unmatched to any gene: 3. The CDR3 is 15 residues long.

The J gene is TRBJ1-1, the V gene TRBV9, with TRBD1 identical over 10 bases. Germline CDR1 is SGDLS and CDR2 is YYNGEE. CDR3 size: 14 residues. The trim removed 1 base at V and 5 bases at J, leaving 2 bases unmatched. The CDR3 DNA follows: TGTGCCAGCAGCGTACGGGACAGGGGAACTGAAGCTTTCTTT. The encoded protein is CASSVRDRGTEAFF.

J is TRBJ2-4 and V is TRBV12-3 or TRBV12-4; D is uncertain. Trimming pared 6 bases from V and 0 bases from J, leaving 6 bases between. The CDR3 spans 13 residues. CDR3 protein: CASSYIAKNIQYF. The DNA for the CDR3 is TGTGCCAGCAGCTATATAGCCAAAAACATTCAGTACTTC.

In its sample, this clone was seen once. The CDR3 reads CASSPRGGGAFEQFF. CDR3 DNA: TGTGCCAGCAGCCCCCGGGGCGGGGGGGCCTTTGAGCAGTTCTTC. The rearrangement joins TRBV7-2 to TRBJ2-1; TRBD2 matches at 9 bases. The germline V gene encodes CDR1 SGHTA and CDR2 FQGNSA. V lost 5 bases and J lost 9; bases outside the gene matches: 11. The length of the CDR3 is 15 residues.

The V call is TRBV5-4, the J call TRBJ2-5; D remains unclear. The V gene's germline CDR1 is SGHNT and CDR2 YYREEE (reference sequence). The CDR3 has 14 amino acids. The V and J ends lost 0 bases and 1 base respectively, with 7 bases between them. CDR3 in amino acids: CASSLAGSQETQYF. CDR3 DNA sequence: TGTGCCAGCAGCTTGGCAGGATCCCAAGAGACCCAGTACTTC. Complete variable domain (other parts from reference TRBV5-4 and TRBJ2-5): ETGVTQSPTHLIKTRGQQVTLRCSSQSGHNTVSWYQQALGQGPQFIFQYYREEENGRGNFPPRFSGLQFPNYSSELNVNALELDDSALYLCASSLAGSQETQYFGPGTRLLVL.

The V and J genes are TRBV19 and TRBJ1-2, with D perhaps matching TRBD1 (6 bases). Trimming removed 4 bases from V and 6 bases from J, with 15 bases in between. The CDR3 is 14 amino acids. Germline values: CDR1 LNHDA, CDR2 SQIVND (reference sequence). The CDR3 DNA reads TGTGCCAGTAGTAAGGCCAGGGGATTTGATGGCTACACCTTC. Protein: CASSKARGFDGYTF.

The chain carries TRBV30 and TRBJ2-3, with no clear D. V lost 0 bases to trimming and J lost 15 bases, with 13 bases between them. Germline CDR1 and CDR2: GTSNPN and SVGIG (reference sequence). The CDR3 has 11 residues. Written as DNA, the CDR3 is TGTGCCTGGAGTGTTGGCCTCCAGCGATATTTT. Protein sequence: CAWSVGLQRYF.

V usage is TRBV3-1 (or the pseudogene TRBV3-2) and J usage is TRBJ1-3; the D gene is possibly TRBD1 (5 bases). Trimming stripped 1 base from V and 4 bases from J, with 11 bases between. This CDR3 comprises 15 residues. From germline, CDR1 is LGHDT and CDR2 YNNKEL (reference sequence). CDR3 nucleotides: TGTGCCAGCAGCCAAGGTCAGGGTGGAGGAAACACCATATATTTT. It specifies CASSQGQGGGNTIYF.